Only one count was recorded for the clone carrying this TCR beta chain. Germline CDR1 SGHTA, CDR2 FQGNSA. Between the trimmed V and J ends, which lost 0 bases and 0 bases, there was a span of 9 bases. The CDR3 loop spans 16 amino acids. This record belongs to a study of blood T cell repertoires in COVID-19. Study-wide context: Samples came from the United States, Italy and Spain, spanning acute and convalescent COVID-19.

Original processing methods: The assay estimated nucleated cells by amplifying reference gene primers. Clones were sequenced by immunoSEQ multiplex PCR, and TCRdb holds only the in-frame ones, with some missing. V, J and clone size are those of that table, while D and trimming were read from the DNA. The sample shows about 200,000 clones, around 75% of them seen only once. This receptor was identified in a middle-aged woman with COVID-19, enrolled during active disease. The specimen was peripheral blood. The rearrangement joins TRBV7-2 to TRBJ2-4; TRBD1 might be the D (6 bases). The DNA of the CDR3 is TGTGCCAGCAGCTTAGCCTCGACAGGAGCCAAAAACATTCAGTACTTC. This gives the protein CASSLASTGAKNIQYF.